A single sample gave rise to the 12 T cell receptor beta chains below, sequenced in a study of blood T cells in healthy people across ages. For the second PCR, which ran for roughly 7 to 11 cycles, a sample-barcoded 5' primer and a J-beta primer mix were used. One entry per CDR3 protein results from TCRdb running MiXCR on the 5' RACE reads. Among 1.5 million to 2 million distinct CDR3 sequences listed, 28% were seen once. Material for sequencing was blood. The source is a woman in her thirties in good health.

With regard to this clonotype: Mismatch with germline at one junction end may stem from a read error. J is TRBJ2-2 and V is TRBV24-1; tentatively, D is TRBD1 (6 bases). The CDR3 loop spans 15 amino acids. Germline CDR1 and CDR2: KGHDR and SFDVKD. The CDR3 nucleotides read TGTGCCACCAGTGATTTCACAGGGAACGCCGGGGAGCTGTTTTTT. Translation: CATSDFTGNAGELFF.

The rearrangement links TRBV5-6 to TRBJ2-1, with 8 positions matching TRBD2. Trimming took 4 bases from V and 9 from J; bases not matched to a gene: 9. CDR1 is SGHDT, CDR2 YYEEEE, per germline. The CDR3 totals 14 residues. The CDR3 spells CASSTSGSLGEQFF. The CDR3 DNA follows: TGTGCCAGCAGCACAAGCGGGAGTTTGGGTGAGCAGTTCTTC.

The chain is built from TRBV20-1 and TRBJ2-1, with 10 positions matching TRBD2. The V and J ends lost 3 bases and 15 bases, in that order; junction bases with no gene match: 5. This CDR3 has 11 amino acids. CDR1 is DFQATT, CDR2 SNEGSKA, per germline (reference sequence). CDR3: CSARLAGEGFF. For the CDR3, the DNA is TGCAGTGCTAGGCTAGCGGGAGAGGGGTTCTTC.

This clonotype was recorded a few times. The genes are TRBV2 and TRBJ2-1; D may be TRBD2 (6 bases). The CDR3 has 15 residues. CDR1 and CDR2 (germline): SNHLY, FYNNEI. Deletions cut 2 bases from V and 15 bases from J, with 23 bases between. CDR3: CASSERLALGLGWFF. The CDR3 bases are TGTGCCAGCAGTGAACGGCTAGCGTTGGGCTTGGGGTGGTTCTTC.

Regarding this clonotype: This is likely a read error, given that the CDR3 carries no conserved phenylalanine or tryptophan at its end. This chain joins TRBV30 and TRBJ1-1; D gene ambiguous. CDR1 is GTSNPN and CDR2 is SVGIG in the germline V gene (reference sequence). V lost 2 bases, J lost 0 bases, and 4 bases lay in between. There are 12 residues in the CDR3. The CDR3 loop is CAWSLVNTEAFL. The CDR3 bases are TGTGCCTGGAGTTTGGTGAACACTGAAGCTTTCCTT.

The rearrangement joins TRBV7-9 to TRBJ2-5; D gene ambiguous. This CDR3 spans 14 amino acids. The V gene lost 5 bases and the J gene lost 1 base, with 11 bases spanning the gap. Germline CDR1 reads SEHNR; CDR2 reads FQNEAQ (reference sequence). Here the CDR3 reads CASSPRQSQETQYF. CDR3 nucleotide sequence: TGTGCCAGCAGCCCTAGGCAGAGCCAAGAGACCCAGTACTTC.

The CDR3 DNA is TGTGCCAGCTCACCTCGTCTAGCGGAGAGGGGTACGCAGTATTTT. It encodes CASSPRLAERGTQYF. The chain combines TRBV18 with TRBJ2-3; 7 bases agree with TRBD2. CDR1 is KGHSH, CDR2 LQKENI, per germline. V shed 3 bases, J shed 8 bases, and the junction held 11 bases outside the gene matches. CDR3 size: 15 residues.

This chain links TRBV19 with TRBJ2-4, with D perhaps given as TRBD1 or TRBD2 (5 bases each). V gave up 2 bases and J gave up 5 bases, with 7 bases separating them. The CDR3 length is 13 residues. The V gene's germline CDR1 is LNHDA and CDR2 SQIVND (reference sequence). CDR3 DNA sequence: TGTGCCAGTAGTATACAGGGACAAAACATTCAGTACTTC. Translating gives CASSIQGQNIQYF.

The rearrangement joins TRBV28 to TRBJ2-4; 9 positions agree with TRBD1. The J call is doubtful: the DNA matches TRBJ2-7 better. CDR3 size: 14 residues. Germline CDR1 MDHEN, CDR2 SYDVKM. DNA for the CDR3: TGTGCCAGCAGAACCGGGACAGGGTTCAACGAGCAGTACTTC. The encoded protein is CASRTGTGFNEQYF.

V and J are TRBV6-6 and TRBJ2-5, with a weak D call TRBD2 (6 bases). The DNA matches TRBJ2-7 better at its end, which makes the J call doubtful. Germline V gives CDR1 MNHNY, CDR2 SVGAGI (reference sequence). The CDR3 totals 12 residues. For the CDR3, the DNA is TGTGCCAGCTCCCGGGAGTACGGCGAGCAGTACTTC. It translates to CASSREYGEQYF.

V and J are TRBV7-2 and TRBJ2-2; unclear D gene. CDR3 length: 15 amino acids. V was shortened by 5 bases and J by 4 bases, with 14 bases between the two germline ends. Germline CDR1 and CDR2: SGHTA and FQGNSA. The DNA of the CDR3 is TGTGCCAGCAGCCGTCCTAGTTTGAGCACCGGGGAGCTGTTTTTT. Encoded protein: CASSRPSLSTGELFF. Combining the CDR3 with reference TRBV7-2 and TRBJ2-2 gives the whole variable domain GAGVSQSPSNKVTEKGKDVELRCDPISGHTALYWYRQSLGQGLEFLIYFQGNSAPDKSGLPSDRFSAERTGGSVSTLTIQRTQQEDSAVYLCASSRPSLSTGELFFGEGSRLTVL.

The genes are TRBV12-3 or TRBV12-4 and TRBJ2-1, with D unresolved. The CDR3 covers 14 residues. V was shortened by 3 bases and J by 4 bases, with 10 bases between the two germline ends. In DNA, the CDR3 is TGTGCCAGCAGTTTCCGGGCAGCGTACAATGAGCAGTTCTTC. Its protein is CASSFRAAYNEQFF.